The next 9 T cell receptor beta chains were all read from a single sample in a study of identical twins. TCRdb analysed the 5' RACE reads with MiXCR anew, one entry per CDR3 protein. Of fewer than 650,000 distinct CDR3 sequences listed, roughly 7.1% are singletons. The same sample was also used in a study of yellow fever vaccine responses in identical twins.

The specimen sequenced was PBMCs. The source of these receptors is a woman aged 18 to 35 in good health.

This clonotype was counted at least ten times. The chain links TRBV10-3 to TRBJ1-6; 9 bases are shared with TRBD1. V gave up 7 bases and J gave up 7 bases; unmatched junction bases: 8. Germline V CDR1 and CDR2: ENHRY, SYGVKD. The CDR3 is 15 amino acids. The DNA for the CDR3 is TGTGCCATCAAACCGGGACAGGGTCGGAATTCACCCCTCCACTTT. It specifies CAIKPGQGRNSPLHF.

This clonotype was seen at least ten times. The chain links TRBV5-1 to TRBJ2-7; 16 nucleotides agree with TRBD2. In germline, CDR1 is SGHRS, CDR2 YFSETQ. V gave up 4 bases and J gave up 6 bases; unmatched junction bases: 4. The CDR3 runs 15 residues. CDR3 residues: CASSTGLAGGREQYF. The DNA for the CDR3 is TGCGCCAGCAGCACGGGACTAGCGGGAGGGCGCGAGCAGTACTTC.

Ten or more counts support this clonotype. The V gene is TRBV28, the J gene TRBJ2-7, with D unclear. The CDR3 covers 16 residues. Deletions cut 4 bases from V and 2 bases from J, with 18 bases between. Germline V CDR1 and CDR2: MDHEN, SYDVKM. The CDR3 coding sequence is TGTGCCAGCAGTTCGAATCAGGTTTCCCCCGCCTACGAGCAGTACTTC. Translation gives CASSSNQVSPAYEQYF.

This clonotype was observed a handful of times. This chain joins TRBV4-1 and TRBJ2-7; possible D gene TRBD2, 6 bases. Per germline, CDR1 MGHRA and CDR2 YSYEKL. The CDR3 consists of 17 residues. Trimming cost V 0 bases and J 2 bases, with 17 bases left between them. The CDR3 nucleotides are TGCGCCAGCAGCCAAGATTTTGGGCTAGCGAATACCTACGAGCAGTACTTC. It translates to CASSQDFGLANTYEQYF.

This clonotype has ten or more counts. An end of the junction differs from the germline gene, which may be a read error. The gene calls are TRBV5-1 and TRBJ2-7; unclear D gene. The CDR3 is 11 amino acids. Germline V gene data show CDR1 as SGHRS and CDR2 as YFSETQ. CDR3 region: CASSLGLEQYF. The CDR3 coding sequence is TGTGCCAGCAGTTTAGGCCTTGAGCAGTACTTC. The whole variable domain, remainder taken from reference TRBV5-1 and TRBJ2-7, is KAGVTQTPRYLIKTRGQQVTLSCSPISGHRSVSWYQQTPGQGLQFLFEYFSETQRNKGNFPGRFSGRQFSNSRSEMNVSTLELGDSALYLCASSLGLEQYFGPGTRLTVT.

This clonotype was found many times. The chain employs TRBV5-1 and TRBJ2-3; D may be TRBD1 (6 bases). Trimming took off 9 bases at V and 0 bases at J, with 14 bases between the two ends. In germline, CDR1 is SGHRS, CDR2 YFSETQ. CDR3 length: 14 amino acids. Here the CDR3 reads CATTDSSSTDTQYF. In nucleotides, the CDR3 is TGCGCCACTACGGACAGCTCTAGCACAGATACGCAGTATTTT.

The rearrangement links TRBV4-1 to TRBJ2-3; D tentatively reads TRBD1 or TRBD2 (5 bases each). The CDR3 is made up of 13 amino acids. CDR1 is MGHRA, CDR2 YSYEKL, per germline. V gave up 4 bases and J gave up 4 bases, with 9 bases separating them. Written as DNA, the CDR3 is TGCGCCAGCAGCCCCGGGGCTGCAGATACGCAGTATTTT. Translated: CASSPGAADTQYF.

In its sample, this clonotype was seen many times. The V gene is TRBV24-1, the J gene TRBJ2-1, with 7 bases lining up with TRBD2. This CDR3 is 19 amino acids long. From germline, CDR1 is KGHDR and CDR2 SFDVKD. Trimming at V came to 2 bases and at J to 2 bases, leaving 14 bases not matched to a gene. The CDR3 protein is CATSDSPTRTSPTYNEQFF. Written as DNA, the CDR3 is TGTGCCACCAGTGATTCCCCAACCCGGACTAGTCCCACCTACAATGAGCAGTTCTTC.

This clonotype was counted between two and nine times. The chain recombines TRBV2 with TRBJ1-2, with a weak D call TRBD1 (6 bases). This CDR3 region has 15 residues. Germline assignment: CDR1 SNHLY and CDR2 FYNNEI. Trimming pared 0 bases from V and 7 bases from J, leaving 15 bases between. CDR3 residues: CASSEARGGTGGYTF. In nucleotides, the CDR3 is TGTGCCAGCAGTGAAGCGCGAGGGGGGACGGGTGGCTACACCTTC.